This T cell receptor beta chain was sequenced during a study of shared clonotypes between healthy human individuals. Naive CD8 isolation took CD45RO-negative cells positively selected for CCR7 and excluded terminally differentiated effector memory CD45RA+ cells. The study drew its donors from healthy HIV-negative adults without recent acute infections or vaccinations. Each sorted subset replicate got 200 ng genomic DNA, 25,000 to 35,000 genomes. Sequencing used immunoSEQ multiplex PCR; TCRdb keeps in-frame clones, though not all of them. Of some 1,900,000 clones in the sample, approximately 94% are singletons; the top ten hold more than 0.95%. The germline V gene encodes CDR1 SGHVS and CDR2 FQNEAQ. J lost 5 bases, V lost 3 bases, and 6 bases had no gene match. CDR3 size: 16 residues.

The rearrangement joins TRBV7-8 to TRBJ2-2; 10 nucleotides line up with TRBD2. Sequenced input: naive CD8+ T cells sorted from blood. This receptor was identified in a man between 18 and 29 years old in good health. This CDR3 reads CASSFLAGVGTGELFF. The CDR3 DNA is TGTGCCAGCAGCTTTCTAGCGGGAGTGGGGACCGGGGAGCTGTTTTTT.